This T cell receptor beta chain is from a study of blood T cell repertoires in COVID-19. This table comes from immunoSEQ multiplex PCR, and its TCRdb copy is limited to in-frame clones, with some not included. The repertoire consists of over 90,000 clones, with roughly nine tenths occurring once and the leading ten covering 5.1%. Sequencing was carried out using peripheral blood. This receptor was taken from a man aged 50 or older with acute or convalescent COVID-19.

CDR3 region: CASTLGLAGGFANTGELFF. CDR3 DNA: TGCGCCAGCACTTTGGGACTAGCGGGAGGGTTCGCGAACACCGGGGAGCTGTTTTTT. The rearrangement joins TRBV5-1 to TRBJ2-2; 16 bases are a match to TRBD2. Germline-derived CDR1 and CDR2 are SGHRS and YFSETQ. The CDR3 sequence is 19 residues long. V lost 6 bases and J lost 0; bases outside the gene matches: 8.